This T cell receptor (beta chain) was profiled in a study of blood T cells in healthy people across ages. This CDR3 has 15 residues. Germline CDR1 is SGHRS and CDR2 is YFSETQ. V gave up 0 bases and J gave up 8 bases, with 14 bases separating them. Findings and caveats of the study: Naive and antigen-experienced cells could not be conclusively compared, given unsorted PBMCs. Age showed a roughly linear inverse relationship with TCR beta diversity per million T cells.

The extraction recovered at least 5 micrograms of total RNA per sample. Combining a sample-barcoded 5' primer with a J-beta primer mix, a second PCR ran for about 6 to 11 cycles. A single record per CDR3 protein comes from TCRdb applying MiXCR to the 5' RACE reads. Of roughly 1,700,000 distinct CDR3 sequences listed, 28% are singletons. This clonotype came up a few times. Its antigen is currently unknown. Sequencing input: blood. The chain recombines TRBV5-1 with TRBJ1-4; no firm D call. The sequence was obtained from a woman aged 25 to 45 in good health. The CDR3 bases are TGCGCCAGCAGCTTGGTCGTGGGCAGTTGGGAAAAACTGTTTTTT. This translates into CASSLVVGSWEKLFF.